The 19 T cell receptor beta chains below all came from one sample that was sequenced in a study of control samples from healthy donors and cancer patients. Sequencing used immunoSEQ multiplex PCR; TCRdb keeps in-frame clones, though not all of them. The sample contains about 150,000 clones, approximately 90% of which appear only once. Sequencing was done on a sample of blood. The origin of the receptors is a woman in her thirties in good health.

This clone was found a few times. The rearrangement uses TRBV7-3 and TRBJ2-5; no clear D. V dropped 3 bases and J dropped 2 bases, with 13 bases sitting between them. This CDR3 comprises 15 residues. Germline lookup yields CDR1 SGHTA and CDR2 FQGTGA. CDR3 nucleotide sequence: TGTGCCAGCAGCTTTCAGCCCTCAACACAAGAGACCCAGTACTTC. It encodes CASSFQPSTQETQYF.

The V gene is TRBV9, the J gene TRBJ2-3; 15 positions agree with TRBD2. The CDR3 has 18 amino acids. CDR1 SGDLS and CDR2 YYNGEE come from the germline V gene. Trimming at V came to 3 bases and at J to 1 base, leaving 6 bases not matched to a gene. The CDR3 coding sequence is TGTGCCAGCAGCGCGAAAGGACTAGCGGGAGGGGGCACAGATACGCAGTATTTT. It codes for CASSAKGLAGGGTDTQYF. Full variable domain (missing parts from reference TRBV9 and TRBJ2-3): DSGVTQTPKHLITATGQRVTLRCSPRSGDLSVYWYQQSLDQGLQFLIQYYNGEERAKGNILERFSAQQFPDLHSELNLSSLELGDSALYFCASSAKGLAGGGTDTQYFGPGTRLTVL.

This clone was counted a single time. V usage is TRBV6-5 and J usage is TRBJ2-7, with D possibly TRBD2 on 5 matching bases. Trimming removed 0 bases from V and 3 bases from J, with 12 bases in between. Germline lookup yields CDR1 MNHEY and CDR2 SVGAGI. The CDR3 spans 15 residues. CDR3 amino acids: CASSYSRLPYYEQYF. In DNA form, the CDR3 reads TGTGCCAGCAGTTACTCGAGACTACCCTACTACGAGCAGTACTTC.

The chain couples TRBV27 to TRBJ2-3; TRBD1 agrees at 7 bases. CDR1 and CDR2 from the germline V gene are MNHEY and SMNVEV (reference sequence). Losses at the gene ends were 2 bases for V and 5 bases for J; bases not matched to a gene: 13. This CDR3 region has 17 residues. CDR3 sequence (DNA): TGTGCCAGCAGTTTAAAGCTACCGACCTGGACAGGAGATACGCAGTATTTT. Its protein product is CASSLKLPTWTGDTQYF.

The rearrangement links TRBV18 to TRBJ2-5; D is possibly TRBD1 (5 bases). V was trimmed by 7 bases and J by 4 bases, leaving 10 bases between them. Germline CDR1 KGHSH, CDR2 LQKENI. CDR3 size: 12 residues. This CDR3 is CASYTGAETQYF. As DNA, the CDR3 is TGTGCCAGCTACACAGGTGCAGAGACCCAGTACTTC. Drawing the rest from reference TRBV18 and TRBJ2-5, the complete variable domain is NAGVMQNPRHLVRRRGQEARLRCSPMKGHSHVYWYRQLPEEGLKFMVYLQKENIIDESGMPKERFSAEFPKEGPSILRIQQVVRGDSAAYFCASYTGAETQYFGPGTRLLVL.

The rearrangement links TRBV6-1 to TRBJ1-1; a weak D match, TRBD1 (5 bases). CDR3 length: 15 residues. Per the germline V gene, CDR1 is MNHNS and CDR2 is SASEGT. V was cut by 0 bases and J by 5 bases, with 13 bases left in between. In nucleotides, the CDR3 is TGTGCCAGCAGTGAAGCGATCTCAGGGCGGACTGAAGCTTTCTTT. The encoded protein is CASSEAISGRTEAFF.

The V call is TRBV9, the J call TRBJ1-5; TRBD1 might be the D (6 bases). This CDR3 is 14 amino acids long. V shed 4 bases and J shed 5 bases, with 13 bases lying between them. Germline V lookup: CDR1 SGDLS, CDR2 YYNGEE. The CDR3 region is CASSPEDRDQPQHF. In DNA, the CDR3 is TGTGCCAGCAGCCCCGAGGACAGAGATCAGCCCCAGCATTTT. Looking up the rest from reference TRBV9 and TRBJ1-5 gives the full variable domain: DSGVTQTPKHLITATGQRVTLRCSPRSGDLSVYWYQQSLDQGLQFLIQYYNGEERAKGNILERFSAQQFPDLHSELNLSSLELGDSALYFCASSPEDRDQPQHFGDGTRLSIL.

V gene TRBV30 combines with J gene TRBJ1-3, with 9 bases matching TRBD1. After removal of 7 bases from V and 7 bases from J, the junction contained 8 bases not matched to a gene. In germline, CDR1 is GTSNPN, CDR2 SVGIG (reference sequence). This CDR3 region has 13 residues. The CDR3: CAFSGTGLNTIYF. The CDR3 nucleotides read TGTGCCTTTTCCGGGACAGGGTTGAACACCATATATTTT.

The genes are TRBV6-2 or TRBV6-3 and TRBJ2-5, with TRBD2 matching 9 bases. V shed 4 bases and J 5 bases; nucleotides not matched to a gene: 11. The germline V gene encodes CDR1 MNHEY and CDR2 SVGEGT. The CDR3 totals 16 residues. The CDR3 DNA is TGTGCCAGCAGTTCCTTTCGAGGACTAGCGCCGGAGACCCAGTACTTC. Translation: CASSSFRGLAPETQYF.

The genes are TRBV3-1 (or the pseudogene TRBV3-2) and TRBJ2-1; TRBD2 might be the D (6 bases). Trimming cost V 3 bases and J 7 bases, with 10 bases left between them. This CDR3 has 13 residues. Germline CDR1 LGHDT, CDR2 YNNKEL (reference sequence). CDR3 amino acids: CASSQTRGNEQFF. CDR3 DNA sequence: TGTGCCAGCAGCCAGACTAGGGGAAATGAGCAGTTCTTC.

This clone was seen a few times. This chain uses TRBV19 with TRBJ2-1; TRBD2 aligns across 14 bases. The trim removed 4 bases at V and 8 bases at J, leaving 7 bases unmatched. This CDR3 has 16 amino acids. The germline V gene encodes CDR1 LNHDA and CDR2 SQIVND (reference sequence). As DNA, the CDR3 is TGTGCCAGTAGTAAAGGGACTAGCGGGAGTGTAGATGAGCAGTTCTTC. It translates to CASSKGTSGSVDEQFF.

This clone was recorded only once. The J gene is TRBJ1-5, the V gene TRBV4-1; D perhaps matches TRBD1 (6 bases). Per the germline V gene, CDR1 is MGHRA and CDR2 is YSYEKL. This CDR3 has 20 amino acids. V dropped 0 bases and J dropped 3 bases, with 24 bases sitting between them. The CDR3 loop reads CASSQEVRTVRWRINQPQHF. CDR3 nucleotide sequence: TGCGCCAGCAGCCAAGAGGTCCGGACAGTTAGATGGAGGATCAATCAGCCCCAGCATTTT.

The rearrangement uses TRBV19 and TRBJ2-1, with unresolved D. The CDR3 is 16 residues long. V was cut by 5 bases and J by 0 bases, with 14 bases left in between. Germline V lookup: CDR1 LNHDA, CDR2 SQIVND (reference sequence). The CDR3 DNA sequence: TGTGCCAGTAGTTCCGCGGACGCCAGCTCCTACAATGAGCAGTTCTTC. Protein: CASSSADASSYNEQFF.

J is TRBJ2-1 and V is TRBV4-1, with no clear D. Germline loops: CDR1 MGHRA, CDR2 YSYEKL. The CDR3 has 16 residues. The ends were cut back, 4 bases at V and 0 bases at J, with 13 bases in the middle. In DNA form, the CDR3 reads TGCGCCAGCAGCCGAGAGACCGCCAGCTCCTACAATGAGCAGTTCTTC. As protein: CASSRETASSYNEQFF.

This chain uses TRBV6-6 with TRBJ2-1; TRBD1 matches at 7 bases. The CDR3 covers 17 residues. Germline-derived CDR1 and CDR2 are MNHNY and SVGAGI (reference sequence). Unmatched junction bases numbered 10, after V lost 5 bases and J lost 0 bases. The chain's CDR3 is CASSLNTGVSSYNEQFF. CDR3 coding DNA: TGTGCCAGCAGTCTAAATACAGGGGTTAGCTCCTACAATGAGCAGTTCTTC.

The chain employs TRBV29-1 and TRBJ1-1, with TRBD1 as a possible D gene (6 bases). The germline gives CDR1 SQVTM, CDR2 ANQGSEA. Trimming took 3 bases from V and 4 from J, leaving 15 bases between them. The CDR3 runs 14 residues. CDR3 loop: CSVEGRGGFTEAFF. In DNA form, the CDR3 reads TGCAGCGTTGAGGGCAGGGGCGGCTTCACTGAAGCTTTCTTT.

This chain links TRBV9 with TRBJ2-7; perhaps TRBD2 as D (5 bases). Germline values: CDR1 SGDLS, CDR2 YYNGEE. The V end was cut by 0 bases, the J end by 5 bases, with 12 bases between. This CDR3 is 14 amino acids long. Here the CDR3 DNA reads TGTGCCAGCAGCGTAGGTCTAGCCGTGGACGAGCAGTACTTC. Encoded protein: CASSVGLAVDEQYF.

Turning to this clone: One end of the junction does not line up with germline, which may come from a read error. This rearrangement joins TRBV7-7 to TRBJ1-5; 10 bases match TRBD1. Germline CDR1 is SSHAT and CDR2 is FNYEAQ (reference sequence). The CDR3 is made up of 13 amino acids. Written as DNA, the CDR3 is TGTGCTAGCAGCAGGGACAGGGGCGAGCCCCAGCATTTT. It encodes CASSRDRGEPQHF.

This chain connects TRBV6-5 to TRBJ2-5, with D uncertain. Trimming took 5 bases from V and 7 from J, leaving 11 bases between them. Germline V lookup: CDR1 MNHEY, CDR2 SVGAGI. The CDR3 extends over 12 amino acids. As DNA, the CDR3 is TGTGCCAGCAGTACCTCGCAGGCGACCCAGTACTTC. As protein: CASSTSQATQYF.